The clone carrying this TCR beta chain was counted ten times or more. With V trimmed by 6 bases and J by 7 bases, 8 bases remained unmatched. This CDR3 has 14 residues. The V gene's germline CDR1 is MDHEN and CDR2 SYDVKM. The data originate from a study of T cells in Graves' hyperthyroidism and ophthalmopathy. Using RNA transcripts as the source, TCR beta CDR3 regions were amplified. Initially, a first-round RT-PCR of the TCR CDR3 employed the HTBI primer set. TCRdb re-called the multiplex PCR reads with MiXCR, one entry per CDR3 protein. The table shows under 450,000 distinct CDR3 sequences, with roughly 15% occurring only once.

The clonotype was recovered from a young woman with Graves' hyperthyroidism that later progressed to Graves' ophthalmopathy. J is TRBJ1-5 and V is TRBV28; 8 bases are a match to TRBD1. Sequencing was performed on blood. The CDR3 region has the DNA TGTGCCAGCAGGCGGACAGGGTCGCGCCAGCCCCAGCATTTT. Its translation is CASRRTGSRQPQHF.